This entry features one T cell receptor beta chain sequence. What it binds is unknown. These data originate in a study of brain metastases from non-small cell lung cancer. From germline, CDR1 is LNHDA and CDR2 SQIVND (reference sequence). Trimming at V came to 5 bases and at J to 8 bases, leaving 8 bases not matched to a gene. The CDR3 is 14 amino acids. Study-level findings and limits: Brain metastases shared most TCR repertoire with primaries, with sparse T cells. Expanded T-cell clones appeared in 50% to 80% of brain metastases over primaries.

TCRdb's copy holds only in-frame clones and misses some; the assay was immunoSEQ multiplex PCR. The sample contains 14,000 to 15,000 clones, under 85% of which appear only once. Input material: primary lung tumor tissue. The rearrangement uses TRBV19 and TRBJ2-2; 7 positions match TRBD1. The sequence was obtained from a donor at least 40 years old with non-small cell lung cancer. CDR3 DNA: TGTGCCAGTAGTCTCATTACAGGGGCGGGGGAGCTGTTTTTT. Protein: CASSLITGAGELFF.